What follows are 21 T cell receptor beta chains derived from one specimen sequenced in a study of cytomegalovirus exposure and HLA in healthy donors. PCR primers comprised 60 Vbeta and 13 Jbeta primers. The assay was immunoSEQ multiplex PCR, and TCRdb's table has in-frame clones only and misses some. The sample shows some 96,000 clones, about 80% of them seen only once. The sequenced sample was PBMCs. The receptors originated from a man aged 35 to 55 in good health and CMV-seronegative.

The chain employs TRBV6-6 and TRBJ1-1; D is undetermined. The CDR3 is 13 amino acids. V was cut by 6 bases and J by 3 bases, with 11 bases left in between. Germline assignment: CDR1 MNHNY and CDR2 SVGAGI (reference sequence). CDR3 nucleotide sequence: TGTGCCAGCAGCCCCCACGGGGACACTGAAGCTTTCTTT. Amino acids: CASSPHGDTEAFF.

The V call is TRBV5-1, the J call TRBJ2-5, with 15 bases matching TRBD2. The V segment lost 4 bases and the J segment 5 bases; nucleotides outside the gene matches: 6. The CDR3 length is 16 residues. Germline lookup yields CDR1 SGHRS and CDR2 YFSETQ. CDR3 loop: CASSAGLAGGRETQYF. The CDR3 bases are TGCGCCAGCAGCGCCGGACTAGCGGGGGGGCGTGAGACCCAGTACTTC. Variable domain in full (rest from reference TRBV5-1 and TRBJ2-5): KAGVTQTPRYLIKTRGQQVTLSCSPISGHRSVSWYQQTPGQGLQFLFEYFSETQRNKGNFPGRFSGRQFSNSRSEMNVSTLELGDSALYLCASSAGLAGGRETQYFGPGTRLLVL.

For this clone: At one of its ends the junction is not consistent with the germline gene, which may arise from a read error. V and J are TRBV7-9 and TRBJ2-2; the D gene is possibly TRBD1 (5 bases). CDR1 SEHNR and CDR2 FQNEAQ come from the germline V gene (reference sequence). This CDR3 region has 16 residues. The CDR3 region is CSSSLRWQGDTGELFF. The DNA of the CDR3 is TGTTCCAGCAGCTTGAGGTGGCAGGGCGACACCGGGGAGCTGTTTTTT.

This clone was counted only a few times. This sequence joins TRBV19 and TRBJ2-3, with D hard to call. The CDR3 spans 14 residues. Germline V gene sequence: CDR1 LNHDA, CDR2 SQIVND (reference sequence). The V gene lost 3 bases and the J gene lost 0 bases, with 7 bases spanning the gap. As DNA, the CDR3 is TGTGCCAGTAGTATGGAGAGGAGCACAGATACGCAGTATTTT. Translated, it gives CASSMERSTDTQYF.

The chain combines TRBV7-2 with TRBJ2-5; TRBD1 agrees at 10 bases. The J segment lost 5 bases and the V segment lost 7 bases, leaving 7 bases of the junction unmatched. CDR1 is SGHTA, CDR2 FQGNSA, per germline. CDR3 length equals 14 residues. CDR3 in DNA: TGTGCCAGCACCAGACAGGGGGCGAAGGAGACCCAGTACTTC. This codes for CASTRQGAKETQYF.

J is TRBJ2-5 and V is TRBV2; no reliable D call. TRBJ2-7 matches the DNA end more closely, so the J call is doubtful. The germline gives CDR1 SNHLY, CDR2 FYNNEI. There are 11 residues in the CDR3. The CDR3 DNA follows: TGTGCCAGCAGTGCAGGTTACGAGCAGTACTTC. It translates to CASSAGYEQYF.

The V gene is TRBV7-9, the J gene TRBJ2-5; maybe TRBD2 (6 bases). The J call may not be correct, given that the DNA end is closer to TRBJ2-7. Looked up from germline, CDR1 is SEHNR and CDR2 is FQNEAQ (reference sequence). The CDR3 contains 16 residues. The CDR3 here is CASSVGASESSYEQYF. DNA for the CDR3: TGTGCCAGCAGCGTCGGGGCTAGCGAGAGCTCCTACGAGCAGTACTTC.

A few counts support this clone. The J gene is TRBJ2-5, the V gene TRBV7-7, with D tentatively TRBD2 (6 bases). The length of the CDR3 is 15 residues. CDR1 is SSHAT and CDR2 is FNYEAQ in the germline V gene (reference sequence). The V end lost 2 bases, the J end lost 5 bases, and 15 bases lay between the germline ends. The CDR3 sequence is CASSLNVGGLETQYF. CDR3 bases: TGTGCCAGCAGCTTAAATGTTGGAGGGTTGGAGACCCAGTACTTC.

This clone was found a few times. The chain joins TRBV4-2 to TRBJ1-3; D gene unclear. Trimming cost V 0 bases and J 3 bases, with 9 bases left between them. This CDR3 region has 15 residues. Germline V gene lookup returns CDR1 LGHNA and CDR2 YNFKEQ. Written as DNA, the CDR3 is TGTGCCAGCAGCCAAGATAGAGGAAGTGGAAACACCATATATTTT. The encoded protein is CASSQDRGSGNTIYF.

The chain has TRBV6-5 and TRBJ2-7; D perhaps matches TRBD2 (7 bases). CDR3 length: 14 amino acids. CDR1 is MNHEY, CDR2 SVGAGI, per germline. V was shortened by 8 bases and J by 4 bases, with 18 bases between the two germline ends. CDR3 protein: CASGEGGRGYEQYF. CDR3 coding DNA: TGTGCCAGCGGGGAGGGGGGGCGAGGATACGAGCAGTACTTC.

The J gene is TRBJ2-7, the V gene TRBV6-1; possible D gene TRBD2, 5 bases. Trimming cost V 6 bases and J 6 bases, with 6 bases left between them. This CDR3 spans 10 amino acids. CDR1 and CDR2 (germline): MNHNS, SASEGT. This CDR3 is CASRDFEQYF. The DNA of the CDR3 is TGTGCCAGCAGGGACTTCGAGCAGTACTTC.

The chain uses TRBV2 and TRBJ1-5; the match to TRBD1 covers 8 bases. J gave up 6 bases and V 6 bases, and 13 bases lay outside the gene matches. Germline assignment: CDR1 SNHLY and CDR2 FYNNEI. The CDR3 contains 16 residues. DNA of the CDR3: TGTGCCAGCAGAATGATGGGAGGACAGGGCCGTCAGCCCCAGCATTTT. Translation gives CASRMMGGQGRQPQHF.

The chain employs TRBV7-2 and TRBJ2-3; TRBD2 agrees at 9 bases. This CDR3 has 15 residues. CDR1 and CDR2 (germline): SGHTA, FQGNSA. Losses at the gene ends were 3 bases for V and 1 base for J; bases not matched to a gene: 2. Written as DNA, the CDR3 is TGTGCCAGCAGCTTTCAGCGGGGGGGCACAGATACGCAGTATTTT. Encoded protein: CASSFQRGGTDTQYF.

The chain uses TRBV28 and TRBJ1-4; perhaps TRBD1 as D (5 bases). The CDR3 is 14 amino acids. V dropped 6 bases and J dropped 6 bases, with 14 bases sitting between them. Germline CDR1 reads MDHEN; CDR2 reads SYDVKM. The CDR3 region is CASRSGGIYEKLFF. CDR3 nucleotides: TGTGCCAGCAGATCCGGGGGGATTTATGAAAAACTGTTTTTT. Complete variable domain (other parts from reference TRBV28 and TRBJ1-4): DVKVTQSSRYLVKRTGEKVFLECVQDMDHENMFWYRQDPGLGLRLIYFSYDVKMKEKGDIPEGYSVSREKKERFSLILESASTNQTSMYLCASRSGGIYEKLFFGSGTQLSVL.

The CDR3: CASSLGGGTEAFF. CDR3 nucleotides: TGTGCCAGCAGTTTGGGGGGAGGGACTGAAGCTTTCTTT. V gene TRBV6-6 combines with J gene TRBJ1-1; maybe TRBD1 (5 bases). The CDR3 runs 13 residues. Germline loops: CDR1 MNHNY, CDR2 SVGAGI (reference sequence). The V end was cut by 4 bases, the J end by 5 bases, with 11 bases between.

This clone was detected only a few times. V is TRBV6-6 and J is TRBJ2-1, with D uncertain. Germline CDR1 reads MNHNY; CDR2 reads SVGAGI (reference sequence). V was trimmed by 6 bases and J by 4 bases, leaving 10 bases between them. The CDR3 spans 13 residues. CDR3 sequence: CASSKKEYNEQFF. In nucleotides, the CDR3 is TGTGCCAGCAGCAAAAAAGAGTACAATGAGCAGTTCTTC.

The V and J genes are TRBV11-3 and TRBJ2-1, with 7 bases fitting TRBD2. The germline CDR1 and CDR2 sequences are SGHNT and YENEEA. The V segment lost 6 bases and the J segment 8 bases; nucleotides outside the gene matches: 1. The length of the CDR3 is 11 residues. Written as DNA, the CDR3 is TGTGCCAGCAGTGGGGGGGATGAGCAGTTCTTC. Protein: CASSGGDEQFF.

This chain joins TRBV6-7 and TRBJ1-3; 7 bases match TRBD1. TRBV6-7 is an open reading frame, and its role is uncertain. CDR3 length: 15 residues. V lost 0 bases, J lost 3 bases, and 2 bases stayed unmatched. The CDR3 coding sequence is TGTGCCAGCAGTTACTCGCAGGGGGGTGGAAACACCATATATTTT. Its translation is CASSYSQGGGNTIYF.

CDR3 amino acids: CASRTGSYGYTF. CDR3 DNA: TGTGCCAGTAGGACAGGGAGCTATGGCTACACCTTC. This chain links TRBV19 with TRBJ1-2; TRBD1 matches at 7 bases. Germline trimming cut 6 bases from V and 4 bases from J; bases unmatched to any gene: 2. Germline CDR1 LNHDA, CDR2 SQIVND (reference sequence). The CDR3 runs to 12 residues.

This clone was picked up one time. The V call is TRBV28, the J call TRBJ1-5; tentative D call: TRBD1 (5 bases). Trimming pared 7 bases from V and 10 bases from J, leaving 17 bases between. Per the germline V gene, CDR1 is MDHEN and CDR2 is SYDVKM. The CDR3 has 13 amino acids. CDR3 in amino acids: CASTPGGFNPQHF. The CDR3 DNA follows: TGTGCCAGCACCCCGGGGGGGTTTAACCCCCAGCATTTT. The whole variable domain, remainder taken from reference TRBV28 and TRBJ1-5, is DVKVTQSSRYLVKRTGEKVFLECVQDMDHENMFWYRQDPGLGLRLIYFSYDVKMKEKGDIPEGYSVSREKKERFSLILESASTNQTSMYLCASTPGGFNPQHFGDGTRLSIL.

The chain joins TRBV7-9 to TRBJ1-2, with a tentative D call TRBD1 (5 bases). The CDR3 totals 15 residues. Germline V gene sequence: CDR1 SEHNR, CDR2 FQNEAQ (reference sequence). Trimming removed 1 base from V and 6 bases from J, with 15 bases in between. CDR3 sequence reads: CASSLGLGQGDGYTF. CDR3 sequence (DNA): TGTGCCAGCAGCTTAGGCCTTGGGCAGGGCGATGGCTACACCTTC.